This T cell receptor beta chain was observed in a study of radiotherapy plus CTLA-4 blockade in lung cancer. Study-level information: Objective response was observed in roughly 20% of patients, and disease control in 30% to 40%.

The study gave focal radiation plus ipilimumab CTLA-4 blockade to patients with chemo-refractory metastatic non-small-cell lung cancer. Measured with immunoSEQ multiplex PCR; TCRdb has only the in-frame clones, and not every one. The data hold 60,000 to 65,000 clones, with roughly 80% observed a single time. Regarding the study as a whole: Expansion of tumor-derived TCR clones was observed in blood after radiotherapy plus ipilimumab. The best predictor of response was reported to be early blood T cell clone dynamics, with interferon-beta.

Details on this clone: Its antigen is not known.

Germline CDR1 and CDR2: WNHNN and SYGVQD (reference sequence). This CDR3 is 12 amino acids long. V was cut by 3 bases and J by 6 bases, with 5 bases left in between. This chain connects TRBV10-1 to TRBJ2-2; TRBD1 is a possible D gene (5 bases). The source is a human donor with non-small cell lung cancer who had a complete response to radiotherapy plus ipilimumab. The specimen was peripheral blood, collected from a patient treated with radiotherapy plus ipilimumab. CDR3 region: CASSEGAGELFF. The CDR3 nucleotides are TGCGCCAGCAGTGAAGGGGCCGGGGAGCTGTTTTTT.